This T cell receptor beta chain was captured in a study of regulatory T cells in long-lasting Graves disease. General study findings and limits: Reduced TCR diversity was observed in persistent Graves' patients versus newly diagnosed patients. With a small sample size, accuracy may have been reduced.

Time point in this sample: persistent/refractory GD, antithyroid drugs over 5 years with positive TRAb. With RNA extracted from PBMCs as input, the TCR library was made. Doctors identified Graves' disease using the American Thyroid Association guidelines. The CDR3 consists of 18 residues. CDR1 is MDHEN, CDR2 SYDVKM, per germline. A note on this clonotype: Its antigen remains unknown. A read error may account for a junction end that differs from germline.

Both iRepertoire HTBI primers and Arm-PCR of CDR3 regions were used to build the TCR beta libraries. TCRdb passed the multiplex PCR reads through MiXCR, listing each CDR3 protein once. This table has roughly 450,000 distinct CDR3 sequences, under 25% appearing once. The material was peripheral blood mononuclear cells (PBMCs), obtained when the disease was refractory, from a patient treated with antithyroid drugs. The origin of this receptor is a female donor with Graves disease. V and J are TRBV28 and TRBJ1-6; perhaps TRBD1 as D (6 bases). The CDR3 bases are TGTGCCAGCGGTTTTAGCAGGAGGGGGAGCTCCTATAATTCACCCCTCCACTTT. Amino acids: CASGFSRRGSSYNSPLHF.